These T cell receptor beta chains were read from a single sample in a study of cytomegalovirus exposure and HLA in healthy donors. TCRdb's table, derived via immunoSEQ multiplex PCR, lists solely in-frame clones and lacks some. This table holds 30,000 to 45,000 clones, approximately 80% found once. Sequenced input: PBMCs. Source of these receptors: a woman in her thirties or forties in good health and CMV-seronegative. CDR3s include the opening cysteine and the closing phenylalanine or tryptophan. The order of the fields is V gene, D gene, J gene, clone size, CDR3 protein, CDR3 DNA. D genes are given only for firm matches. Size values are once, few and many counts, or a class for expanded clones, and some rows have none.

TRBV7-8	TRBD1	TRBJ1-1	-	CASSSSRQGNTEAFF	TGTGCCAGCAGCTCCAGTCGACAGGGGAACACTGAAGCTTTCTTT
TRBV5-1	-	TRBJ2-5	-	CASSPLGDQETQYF	TGCGCCAGCAGCCCCCTAGGCGACCAAGAGACCCAGTACTTC
TRBV5-4	TRBD1	TRBJ1-1	-	CASSRLGQENTEAFF	TGTGCCAGCAGCCGACTCGGACAGGAAAACACTGAAGCTTTCTTT
TRBV5-6	-	TRBJ2-3	-	CASSPWTTLIPTDTQYF	TGTGCCAGCAGCCCATGGACTACCCTAATCCCAACAGATACGCAGTATTTT
TRBV27	TRBD2	TRBJ2-1	few	CASSLSPSGGDREQFF	TGTGCCAGCAGTTTATCCCCCAGCGGGGGGGACCGGGAGCAGTTCTTC
TRBV5-1	-	TRBJ2-5	once	CASSLPLGETQYF	TGCGCCAGCAGCTTGCCGCTAGGAGAGACCCAGTACTTC
TRBV2	-	TRBJ1-1	few	CASITQRDTEAFF	TGTGCCAGCATTACCCAACGGGACACTGAAGCTTTCTTT
TRBV6-5	-	TRBJ1-6	-	CASSLSPTHNSPLHF	TGTGCCAGCAGTCTAAGCCCCACTCATAATTCACCCCTCCACTTT
TRBV5-4	TRBD1	TRBJ2-1	-	CASSLGGTGGYEQFF	TGTGCCAGCAGCTTGGGAGGGACAGGGGGCTATGAGCAGTTCTTC
TRBV5-1	-	TRBJ2-3	-	CASSLDGGITDTQYF	TGCGCCAGCAGCTTGGATGGGGGGATCACAGATACGCAGTATTTT
TRBV19	TRBD1	TRBJ1-5	-	CASAGQGRDNQPQHF	TGTGCCAGTGCCGGACAGGGTCGGGACAATCAGCCCCAGCATTTT
TRBV27	TRBD1	TRBJ1-2	-	CASSSGAGGTRGYTF	TGTGCCAGCAGTTCGGGAGCAGGGGGGACGAGGGGCTACACCTTC
TRBV5-1	-	TRBJ1-2	-	CASSEAVGGNGYTF	TGCGCCAGCAGCGAAGCGGTGGGGGGGAATGGCTACACCTTC
TRBV10-2	TRBD1	TRBJ1-1	-	CASRTDREGARGAFF	TGCGCCAGCAGGACCGACAGGGAAGGAGCACGGGGGGCTTTCTTT
TRBV28	TRBD1	TRBJ1-1	-	CASSPGQGWTEAFF	TGTGCCAGCAGCCCGGGACAGGGGTGGACTGAAGCTTTCTTT
TRBV2	-	TRBJ1-3	few	CASANREGNTIYF	TGTGCCAGCGCAAACAGGGAGGGAAACACCATATATTTT
TRBV18	TRBD1	TRBJ1-4	-	CASSQTGTENEKLFF	TGTGCCAGCTCACAAACCGGGACAGAAAATGAAAAACTGTTTTTT
TRBV28	TRBD1	TRBJ1-1	-	CASSLPDRGREAFF	TGTGCCAGCAGTTTACCGGACAGGGGGCGCGAAGCTTTCTTT
TRBV5-1	-	TRBJ1-4	-	CASSFDTNEKLFF	TGCGCCAGCAGCTTCGACACCAATGAAAAACTGTTTTTT
TRBV4-1	-	TRBJ2-1	-	CASSQEPRSSYNEQFF	TGCGCCAGCAGCCAAGAACCTAGGAGCTCCTACAATGAGCAGTTCTTC
TRBV5-1	TRBD1	TRBJ2-5	-	CASSSRDRGRETQYF	TGCGCCAGCAGCTCCCGGGACAGGGGCAGGGAGACCCAGTACTTC
TRBV10-3	-	TRBJ1-5	few	CAISESGLYSNQPQHF	TGTGCCATCAGTGAGTCGGGACTTTATAGCAATCAGCCCCAGCATTTT
TRBV7-8	-	TRBJ1-5	-	CASSPEQGRNQPQHF	TGTGCCAGCAGCCCGGAGCAGGGGCGAAATCAGCCCCAGCATTTT
TRBV10-3	TRBD2	TRBJ2-3	-	CAIRRGILGDTQYF	TGTGCCATCAGGCGGGGGATCTTGGGAGATACGCAGTATTTT
TRBV4-1	-	TRBJ1-1	-	CASSQVGRQATTEAFF	TGCGCCAGCAGCCAAGTAGGACGACAGGCCACAACTGAAGCTTTCTTT
TRBV7-2	-	TRBJ1-5	-	CASSLARVQPQHF	TGTGCCAGCAGCTTAGCGCGCGTTCAGCCCCAGCATTTT
TRBV18	-	TRBJ2-2	-	CASAPEGLVGELFF	TGTGCCAGCGCCCCGGAGGGGCTGGTCGGGGAGCTGTTTTTT
TRBV28	TRBD2	TRBJ2-5	-	CASTEAGDGQETQYF	TGTGCCAGCACCGAGGCGGGAGACGGACAAGAGACCCAGTACTTC
TRBV5-1	TRBD2	TRBJ2-3	-	CASSLGIGLAGTDTQYF	TGCGCCAGCAGCTTGGGCATTGGGCTAGCGGGCACAGATACGCAGTATTTT
TRBV27	TRBD1	TRBJ1-5	-	CASSQDRGGNQPQHF	TGTGCCAGCAGCCAGGACAGGGGGGGCAATCAGCCCCAGCATTTT
TRBV5-5	TRBD2	TRBJ2-1	-	CASSPRGDPSYNEQFF	TGTGCCAGCAGCCCCCGGGGGGACCCTTCCTACAATGAGCAGTTCTTC
TRBV2	-	TRBJ2-5	-	CASSVEGETQYF	TGTGCCAGCAGTGTCGAGGGAGAGACCCAGTACTTC
TRBV29-1	TRBD2	TRBJ2-2	-	CSARGWNTGELFF	TGCAGCGCGCGGGGGTGGAACACCGGGGAGCTGTTTTTT
TRBV28	-	TRBJ2-3	few	CASSLGPSTDTQYF	TGTGCCAGCAGTTTGGGGCCCTCCACAGATACGCAGTATTTT
TRBV25-1	TRBD1	TRBJ1-1	-	CASSEQGAMNTEAFF	TGTGCCAGCAGTGAACAGGGGGCTATGAACACTGAAGCTTTCTTT
TRBV6-5	TRBD1	TRBJ1-5	-	CASSIDRANQPQHF	TGTGCCAGCAGTATCGACAGGGCAAATCAGCCCCAGCATTTT
TRBV10-3	-	TRBJ2-2	-	CAISEQGTNTGELFF	TGTGCCATCAGTGAACAGGGGACTAACACCGGGGAGCTGTTTTTT
TRBV6-5	-	TRBJ2-3	-	CASSHYLGGLADTQYF	TGTGCCAGCAGTCACTACCTGGGGGGGCTCGCAGATACGCAGTATTTT
TRBV29-1	TRBD1	TRBJ2-2	-	CSVERLGTGRRDTGELFF	TGCAGCGTTGAGCGTCTCGGGACAGGGAGAAGGGACACCGGGGAGCTGTTTTTT
TRBV9	-	TRBJ1-2	-	CASRTGQLAYGYTF	TGTGCCAGCAGGACAGGACAGTTAGCCTATGGCTACACCTTC
TRBV7-2	-	TRBJ1-1	-	CASSLERGANTEAFF	TGTGCCAGCAGCTTAGAGCGGGGGGCGAACACTGAAGCTTTCTTT
TRBV7-9	-	TRBJ1-6	-	CASSFSGVRNSPLHF	TGTGCCAGCAGCTTCTCAGGGGTAAGGAATTCACCCCTCCACTTT
TRBV4-2	-	TRBJ2-1	once	CASSQGIGRATDNEQFF	TGTGCCAGCAGCCAAGGAATCGGGCGGGCGACCGACAATGAGCAGTTCTTC